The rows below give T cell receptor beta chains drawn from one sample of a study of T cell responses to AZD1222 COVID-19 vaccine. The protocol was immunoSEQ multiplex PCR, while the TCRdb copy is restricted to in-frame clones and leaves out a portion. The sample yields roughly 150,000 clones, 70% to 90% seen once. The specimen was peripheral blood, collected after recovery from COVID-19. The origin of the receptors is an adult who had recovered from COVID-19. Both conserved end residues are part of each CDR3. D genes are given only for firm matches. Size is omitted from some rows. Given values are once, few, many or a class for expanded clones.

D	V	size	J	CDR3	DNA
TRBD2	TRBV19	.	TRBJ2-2	CASSIDRLAGVNTGELFF	TGTGCCAGTAGTATAGATCGGCTAGCGGGGGTGAACACCGGGGAGCTGTTTTTT
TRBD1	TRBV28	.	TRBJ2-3	CASSLGTGGRTDTQYF	TGTGCCAGCAGTTTAGGGACAGGGGGCCGCACAGATACGCAGTATTTT
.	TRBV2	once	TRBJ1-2	CASSSLQGSNYGYTF	TGTGCCAGCAGTTCCCTACAGGGAAGTAACTATGGCTACACCTTC
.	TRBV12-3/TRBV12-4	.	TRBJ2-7	CASSLPTGRQYF	TGTGCCAGCAGTTTACCGACCGGGCGCCAGTACTTC
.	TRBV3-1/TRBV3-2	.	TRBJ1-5	CASSQARGKQPQHF	TGTGCCAGCAGCCAAGCTCGGGGCAAGCAGCCCCAGCATTTT
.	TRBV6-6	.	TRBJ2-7	CASSTGRTYEQYF	TGTGCCAGCAGTACGGGACGGACCTACGAGCAGTACTTC
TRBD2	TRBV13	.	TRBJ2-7	CASSLGQAGGPYEQYF	TGTGCCAGCAGCTTAGGCCAGGCGGGAGGACCCTACGAGCAGTACTTC
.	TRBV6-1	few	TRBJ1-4	CASSEGPGYNEKLFF	TGTGCCAGCAGTGAAGGCCCAGGGTATAATGAAAAACTGTTTTTT
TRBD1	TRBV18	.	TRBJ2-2	CASSPIRGQRNTGELFF	TGTGCCAGCTCCCCAATCCGGGGACAGAGAAACACCGGGGAGCTGTTTTTT
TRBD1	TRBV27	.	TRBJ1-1	CASSFPGQGSFF	TGTGCCAGCAGTTTTCCGGGACAGGGGTCTTTCTTT
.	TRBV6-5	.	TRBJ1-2	CASSYEGLGYTF	TGTGCCAGCAGTTACGAGGGGCTGGGGTACACCTTC
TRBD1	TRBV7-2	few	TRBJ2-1	CASSSDRGAYNEQFF	TGTGCCAGCAGCTCGGACAGGGGAGCGTACAATGAGCAGTTCTTC
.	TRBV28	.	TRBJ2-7	CASSLWAASSYEQYF	TGTGCCAGCAGTCTATGGGCAGCAAGCTCCTACGAGCAGTACTTC